This T cell receptor (beta chain) derives from a study of PD-L1 blockade in urothelial cancer. Study overall: Prior exposure to chemotherapy in patients amounted to 0 to 3 regimens received.

CDR3 length: 17 residues. Germline loops: CDR1 MDHEN, CDR2 SYDVKM. V gave up 7 bases and J gave up 6 bases; unmatched junction bases: 18. Sample time point: pretreatment peripheral blood. Spiking of synthetic TCR analog templates was performed in each PCR. Repertoires were generated with immunoSEQ multiplex PCR, while TCRdb's copy carries only in-frame clones and drops some. The profile shows about 72,000 clones, about 90% of them singletons. This chain joins TRBV28 and TRBJ1-1, with TRBD1 matching over 9 bases. The input for sequencing was PBMCs, taken around atezolizumab (anti-PD-L1) treatment. This clonotype was obtained from a man between 65 and 85 years old with urothelial cancer. The DNA of the CDR3 is TGTGCCAGCATCGGGAGGACAGGGGAGGGGGGAGGCGCTGAAGCTTTCTTT. It translates to CASIGRTGEGGGAEAFF.